This T cell receptor beta chain was recorded in a study of tumor-infiltrating lymphocytes in primary liver carcinoma. At the level of the study: Stage T1-T3 N0M0 tumors measured about 4.2 to 10 cm at most.

The researchers produced TCR beta cDNA from 500 to 550 ng total RNA with a constant-region primer. Libraries covering TCR beta were generated through three nested multiplex PCR rounds (using a slightly modified ARM-PCR). TRBV1-TRBV30 forward primers paired with a C-beta reverse primer drove the first two PCR rounds, about 9 cycles each. TCRdb fed the multiplex PCR reads into MiXCR, producing one record per CDR3 protein. The table has approximately 330,000 distinct CDR3 sequences, 65% seen once. CDR1 and CDR2 (germline): SGHAT, FQNNGV. The length of the CDR3 is 13 residues. V was trimmed by 5 bases and J by 2 bases, leaving 9 bases between them. This clonotype has at least ten counts. Alongside blood RNA obtained from unsorted whole blood, germline DNA was also extracted. Chronic HBV infection was present in the patients, who were treatment-naive.

The TCR was taken from a man between 40 and 49 years old with primary liver carcinoma and hepatitis B virus infection. The sample comprised peripheral blood. The V call is TRBV11-2, the J call TRBJ2-5; unclear D gene. The CDR3 coding sequence is TGTGCCAGCAGCAGAAGTCCGCAAGAGACCCAGTACTTC. Amino acid sequence: CASSRSPQETQYF.